Following are 20 T cell receptor beta chains from one sample sequenced in a study of technical replicates of blood from several donors. The protocol was immunoSEQ multiplex PCR, while the TCRdb copy is restricted to in-frame clones and leaves out a portion. The sample contains around 69,000 clones, around 97% of which appear only once. The source material was T cells isolated from PBMCs. The receptors shown here come from a human donor in good health.

V is TRBV6-1 and J is TRBJ2-3; 11 bases line up with TRBD2. The CDR3 spans 15 residues. After removal of 6 bases from V and 1 base from J, the junction contained 3 bases not matched to a gene. Germline V CDR1 and CDR2: MNHNS, SASEGT. CDR3 region: CASSGTSGRTDTQYF. CDR3 in DNA: TGTGCCAGCAGCGGGACTAGCGGACGCACAGATACGCAGTATTTT.

This sequence joins TRBV7-6 and TRBJ1-6; the D gene is possibly TRBD1 (6 bases). Looked up from germline, CDR1 is SGHVS and CDR2 is FNYEAQ. V dropped 5 bases and J dropped 8 bases, with 16 bases sitting between them. CDR3 size: 15 residues. The CDR3 coding sequence is TGTGCCAGCAGCCCCGACAGGCTGTTTGATTCACCCCTCCACTTT. Its protein is CASSPDRLFDSPLHF.

The CDR3 loop reads CASSEATGGADTQYF. The CDR3 region has the DNA TGTGCCAGCAGTGAAGCGACAGGGGGCGCAGATACGCAGTATTTT. The chain recombines TRBV6-1 with TRBJ2-3; TRBD1 matches at 10 bases. V was clipped by 0 bases and J by 4 bases; unmatched bases: 1. There are 15 residues in the CDR3. Looked up from germline, CDR1 is MNHNS and CDR2 is SASEGT.

The chain couples TRBV9 to TRBJ2-3; D is possibly TRBD2 (6 bases). The CDR3 runs to 15 residues. Germline V lookup: CDR1 SGDLS, CDR2 YYNGEE. V shed 1 base and J shed 0 bases, with 9 bases lying between them. The CDR3 sequence: CASSVTGVSTDTQYF. The CDR3 region has the DNA TGTGCCAGCAGCGTAACGGGAGTGAGCACAGATACGCAGTATTTT.

The chain employs TRBV19 and TRBJ2-7; unclear D gene. The CDR3 covers 14 residues. V lost 4 bases and J 2 bases, leaving 12 bases between the germline ends. Germline V lookup: CDR1 LNHDA, CDR2 SQIVND (reference sequence). CDR3 region: CASSSGGGPYEQYF. CDR3 bases: TGTGCCAGTAGTAGTGGTGGCGGCCCCTACGAGCAGTACTTC.

The sample holds one count of this clone. V gene TRBV2 combines with J gene TRBJ2-3, with TRBD2 identical over 12 bases. The CDR3 has 15 amino acids. Germline assignment: CDR1 SNHLY and CDR2 FYNNEI. J lost 3 bases, V lost 2 bases, and 0 bases had no gene match. CDR3 loop: CASSETSGRTDTQYF. In DNA form, the CDR3 reads TGTGCCAGCAGTGAAACTAGCGGGAGGACAGATACGCAGTATTTT.

This clone was picked up one time. The chain uses TRBV5-1 and TRBJ1-1; a weak D match, TRBD1 (6 bases). The CDR3 spans 15 residues. Germline CDR1 is SGHRS and CDR2 is YFSETQ. V shed 4 bases and J shed 5 bases, with 18 bases lying between them. CDR3 region: CASSQLAGTKTEAFF. Here the CDR3 DNA reads TGCGCCAGCAGCCAGTTGGCCGGGACAAAGACTGAAGCTTTCTTT.

The chain uses TRBV29-1 and TRBJ2-1, with TRBD2 matching over 7 bases. J gave up 2 bases and V 4 bases, and 11 bases lay outside the gene matches. Germline loops: CDR1 SQVTM, CDR2 ANQGSEA. The CDR3 consists of 16 residues. Here the CDR3 DNA reads TGCAGCGTTGGGGGTTCGGCGGGAGCTCCCTACAATGAGCAGTTCTTC. Encoded protein: CSVGGSAGAPYNEQFF.

This clone occurred once. The rearrangement joins TRBV27 to TRBJ2-7; D gene uncertain. Germline loops: CDR1 MNHEY, CDR2 SMNVEV (reference sequence). V was cut by 8 bases and J by 0 bases, with 8 bases left in between. The CDR3 extends over 12 amino acids. The CDR3 reads CASGPNSYEQYF. CDR3 nucleotide sequence: TGTGCCAGCGGCCCAAACTCCTACGAGCAGTACTTC.

The chain recombines TRBV2 with TRBJ2-1; possible D gene TRBD2, 6 bases. The V end lost 6 bases, the J end lost 9 bases, and 12 bases lay between the germline ends. The CDR3 spans 12 residues. Germline loops: CDR1 SNHLY, CDR2 FYNNEI. The CDR3 DNA is TGTGCCAGCAGGCCGACTAGTAGTGAGCAGTTCTTC. Residues: CASRPTSSEQFF. Looking up the rest from reference TRBV2 and TRBJ2-1 gives the full variable domain: EPEVTQTPSHQVTQMGQEVILRCVPISNHLYFYWYRQILGQKVEFLVSFYNNEISEKSEIFDDQFSVERPDGSNFTLKIRSTKLEDSAMYFCASRPTSSEQFFGPGTRLTVL.

This chain connects TRBV7-9 to TRBJ1-2; TRBD1 matches 12 bases. Germline assignment: CDR1 SEHNR and CDR2 FQNEAQ (reference sequence). The CDR3 is made up of 18 amino acids. V shed 0 bases, J shed 6 bases, and the junction held 11 bases outside the gene matches. Written as DNA, the CDR3 is TGTGCCAGCAGCTTAGCAGACGGGACAGGGGGCTTTAGCGATGGCTACACCTTC. Translation gives CASSLADGTGGFSDGYTF.

A single count supports this clone. The chain employs TRBV19 and TRBJ1-1; D is possibly TRBD1 (6 bases). The CDR3 runs 13 residues. The germline V gene has CDR1 LNHDA and CDR2 SQIVND (reference sequence). Between the trimmed V and J ends, which lost 10 bases and 5 bases, there was a span of 17 bases. CDR3 loop: CATQTRQVTEAFF. Here the CDR3 DNA reads TGTGCCACCCAAACCAGACAGGTTACTGAAGCTTTCTTT.

The V and J genes are TRBV4-1 and TRBJ2-4, with D perhaps TRBD1 (6 bases). Looked up from germline, CDR1 is MGHRA and CDR2 is YSYEKL. V lost 1 base and J lost 3, with 10 bases in between. The CDR3 contains 15 residues. CDR3 nucleotides: TGCGCCAGCAGCCAAGTCCAGGGGTTCAAAAACATTCAGTACTTC. Translation: CASSQVQGFKNIQYF.

The CDR3 region has the DNA TGTGCCAGCAGCAAAGGTGTAACCCGGGCCAGGGAAGTTTCACCCCTCCACTTT. This codes for CASSKGVTRAREVSPLHF. The chain recombines TRBV21-1 with TRBJ1-6; the DNA was not used to check the table's D call, TRBD1. TRBV21-1 is classified as a pseudogene. The CDR3 contains 18 residues.

The chain is built from TRBV5-4 and TRBJ2-6, with no clear D. Germline CDR1 SGHNT, CDR2 YYREEE (reference sequence). The CDR3 has 14 amino acids. Trimming took 0 bases from V and 2 from J, leaving 3 bases between them. CDR3 in DNA: TGTGCCAGCAGCTTGGATACTGGGGCCAACGTCCTGACTTTC. Amino acid sequence: CASSLDTGANVLTF.

The chain combines TRBV2 with TRBJ2-4, with 8 bases fitting TRBD1. In germline, CDR1 is SNHLY, CDR2 FYNNEI. The length of the CDR3 is 19 residues. The V segment lost 2 bases and the J segment 0 bases; nucleotides outside the gene matches: 12. The CDR3: CASSEFLKTQGVAKNIQYF. The CDR3 region has the DNA TGTGCCAGCAGTGAATTTCTTAAGACACAGGGGGTAGCCAAAAACATTCAGTACTTC. Filled out from reference TRBV2 and TRBJ2-4, the complete variable domain reads EPEVTQTPSHQVTQMGQEVILRCVPISNHLYFYWYRQILGQKVEFLVSFYNNEISEKSEIFDDQFSVERPDGSNFTLKIRSTKLEDSAMYFCASSEFLKTQGVAKNIQYFGAGTRLSVL.

This clone came up once. The chain combines TRBV5-8 with TRBJ1-1; a weak D match, TRBD1 (5 bases). CDR3 length: 14 residues. The V gene lost 1 base and the J gene lost 0 bases, with 7 bases spanning the gap. CDR1 is SGHTS, CDR2 YDEGEE, per germline. In DNA, the CDR3 is TGTGCCAGCAGCTTGTGGGGCATGAACACTGAAGCTTTCTTT. Translation: CASSLWGMNTEAFF.

This chain connects TRBV18 to TRBJ1-1; 8 nucleotides align to TRBD1. The CDR3 sequence is 15 residues long. Unmatched junction bases numbered 1, after V lost 0 bases and J lost 1 base. In germline, CDR1 is KGHSH, CDR2 LQKENI. The CDR3 protein is CASSPPTGANTEAFF. CDR3 sequence (DNA): TGTGCCAGCTCACCACCGACAGGGGCGAACACTGAAGCTTTCTTT.

V usage is TRBV5-4 and J usage is TRBJ2-3; D not certain. The V gene lost 6 bases and the J gene lost 0 bases, with 14 bases spanning the gap. Germline V gene lookup returns CDR1 SGHNT and CDR2 YYREEE (reference sequence). The CDR3 contains 15 residues. The CDR3 nucleotides are TGTGCCAGCACCCCCCGGCAGGCCAGCACAGATACGCAGTATTTT. It encodes CASTPRQASTDTQYF.

This chain joins TRBV4-2 and TRBJ1-2; 8 nucleotides align to TRBD1. CDR1 LGHNA and CDR2 YNFKEQ come from the germline V gene. V shed 0 bases and J 3 bases; nucleotides not matched to a gene: 12. The CDR3 is 18 residues long. The DNA of the CDR3 is TGTGCCAGCAGCCAAGAGTCTATTCGGACAGGGCCTTACTATGGCTACACCTTC. Protein: CASSQESIRTGPYYGYTF.